This TCR beta chain was retrieved from a study of T cells after yellow fever vaccination. Study background: Libraries from low-cell-number fractions were prepared with the SMART-Seq v4 Ultra Low Input RNA kit. General study results and limits: Some clonotypes were seen in both the CD4 and the CD8 compartments. These made up a small share and likely arose from convergent recombination. Clones that expanded after primary vaccination mostly reappeared after the booster (around 96% CD4, 88% CD8).

5'RACE template switching produced TCR cDNA carrying a universal primer site and UMIs. TCRdb independently ran MiXCR on the 5' RACE reads; one entry per CDR3 protein. The sample has 250,000 or so distinct CDR3 sequences; 6% to 7.5% are singletons. This CDR3 comprises 16 residues. Germline CDR1 and CDR2: SGHNT and YYREEE (reference sequence). Trimming at V came to 0 bases and at J to 0 bases, leaving 6 bases not matched to a gene. This clonotype was recorded a few times. Its target is unknown. The sample was CD4+ T cells sorted from PBMCs, taken 15 days after the yellow fever booster vaccination. The chain carries TRBV5-4 and TRBJ2-7; 7 bases line up with TRBD1. The TCR comes from a young man who received the YFV17D yellow fever vaccine. CDR3 in DNA: TGTGCCAGCAGCTTGGTCAGGGGGACCACCTCCTACGAGCAGTACTTC. Translated: CASSLVRGTTSYEQYF.